This TCR beta chain comes out of a study of T cells in Graves' hyperthyroidism and ophthalmopathy. Study overall: Peripheral blood was obtained at initial diagnosis, preceding any treatment.

Study-level findings and limits: Most expanded thyroid clonotypes above 0.001 also appeared in blood.

RNA transcripts yielded amplified TCR beta CDR3 regions. The HTBI primer set drove a first-round RT-PCR of the TCR CDR3. One entry per CDR3 protein results from TCRdb running MiXCR on the multiplex PCR reads. The sample includes about 600,000 distinct CDR3 sequences, 12% to 15% of them seen just once. The table lists this clonotype with many counts. Its antigen is unknown. This sample holds PBMCs from 8.5 to 10 ml fresh peripheral blood. This CDR3 region has 15 residues. Deletions cut 0 bases from V and 4 bases from J, with 14 bases between. The germline CDR1 and CDR2 sequences are SGHRS and YFSETQ. The sample comprised blood. The TCR originated in a woman under 30 with Graves' ophthalmopathy. The chain employs TRBV5-1 and TRBJ2-7; D is unresolved. The DNA for the CDR3 is TGCGCCAGCAGCTTGGGAGCGTCCGCCCAGTACGAGCAGTACTTC. It encodes CASSLGASAQYEQYF.